This TCR beta chain was identified during a study of tumor-infiltrating lymphocytes in localized non-small cell lung cancer (dated by TCRdb to the early 2020s). About the full investigation: Several histologies were represented in the cohort, which also included both smokers and never-smokers as well as patients whose samples were collected after neoadjuvant chemotherapy. The overall ICON cohort was composed of about 150 surgical patients with localized non-small cell lung cancer whose tumors were resected. TCR sequencing was one of several integrated assays, alongside flow cytometry, multiplex immunofluorescence, RNA-seq, exome sequencing and proteomics, applied to the same patients. Each patient contributed resected tumor tissue and uninvolved lung tissue from the same patient, described as non-adjacent to the tumor. A total of 55 patients were part of the paired comparison of immunoSEQ T-cell fraction between tumor and uninvolved lung.

A note on this clone: Its binding antigen is unknown. Per-base qualities were not stored, and no clone one base away is much larger.

Patient enrollment in ICON started in April 2016, and the final patient was enrolled in 2018. A subcohort of some 76 patients provided fresh tumor and matched uninvolved tissue for in-depth immune analyses, with TCR sequencing among those analyses. TCR sequencing was performed on DNA isolated from bulk tissue, without cell sorting. The T-cell fraction in tumor and uninvolved lung tissue was provided by TCR sequencing with the immunoSEQ assay. The study's processing was this. For survival analysis, patients were split into high (upper tertile) and low (lower two tertiles) T-cell fraction groups and compared by log-rank test. A signed-rank test was used to test paired tumor versus uninvolved lung differences in T-cell fraction. This immuneACCESS table, as held by TCRdb, lists in-frame sequences with V and J called but not all clones. Of the missing ones, under half trace to an unresolved V gene in checked studies; the others have no known cause. That table gives V, J and clone size, and the DNA gave D and trimming. This sample gives 3,000 to 5,000 clones in total; around 66% of them show up just once. Of the sample, roughly 24% falls within the top ten clones.

The CDR3 runs 13 amino acids, cysteine and phenylalanine included. Only the CDR3 DNA stays, 39 bases, in frame from base 1. V is cut back by 4 bases and J by 7 bases, with 4 bases in the junction unmatched. From the germline V gene, CDR1 is MNHNS and CDR2 is SASEGT. Here is what the overall study found, with its caveats: TCRbeta sequencing supported higher T cell infiltration in tumors than in uninvolved lung tissue, consistent with immunofluorescence CD3 counts. Different pieces of the same tissue were used for different assays, so technical variation could not be separated from intratumor heterogeneity. TCR-derived T-cell fraction did not differ between the flow cytometry-defined immunotypes IM1 (good prognosis) and IM2 (poor prognosis). Assay coverage varied across patients depending on available tissue quantity, so only a subset of the cohort had TCR sequencing.

The sequence came from a human donor with non-small cell lung cancer. Recombination connected TRBV6-1 to TRBJ1-2; TRBD1 aligns with 9 central bases. Sequenced material: uninvolved lung tissue not adjacent to the tumor. The DNA reads TGTGCCAGCAGTGGGACAGGGGCCTTTGGCTACACCTTC. Its coded protein is CASSGTGAFGYTF.